This T cell receptor (beta chain) was found in a study of T cell changes during pregnancy in multiple sclerosis (dated by TCRdb to about 2019). For context, the study as a whole: In women with multiple sclerosis, the researchers looked at how the T cell repertoire shifted as pregnancy progressed.

The library was obtained by the immunoSEQ multiplex PCR assay. The clones in this table, taken by TCRdb from immuneACCESS, are in-frame only. Not every clone is retained; where verified, under half of the shortfall comes from an unresolved V gene, and the cause of the rest is unknown. The sample includes 70,000 to 80,000 clones, with over 85% observed a single time. Together, the top ten hold 3% to 4.5% of the sample. On this clone: The clone's antigen remains unknown. No base quality values were provided; no much bigger clone lies one nucleotide off.

The germline V gene supplies CDR1 SNHLY and CDR2 FYNNEI. The V and J ends are trimmed by 3 bases and 5 bases, leaving 17 bases between them. The CDR3 contains 15 residues, cysteine and phenylalanine counted. Of all the DNA, just the CDR3 is kept, 45 bases in frame from base 1. The receptor's source is a female donor in good health, enrolled as a control in a pregnancy study. The sequence joins TRBV2 to TRBJ2-7; the D gene is possibly TRBD2, with 6 bases matching. The sequencing used peripheral blood, collected after pregnancy. The CDR3 is CASSDVPGWEDEQYF. The DNA reads TGTGCCAGCAGTGATGTGCCAGGGTGGGAGGACGAGCAGTACTTC.